This is a list of T cell receptor beta chains from one sample in a study of blood T cell repertoires in COVID-19. TCRdb's table, derived via immunoSEQ multiplex PCR, lists solely in-frame clones and lacks some. Of roughly 100,000 clones in the sample, roughly nine tenths were seen once. Sample: peripheral blood. Every receptor here comes from a human donor in a cohort sampled during active COVID-19. The CDR3 runs from the conserved cysteine through the conserved F or W. Fields, in order: clone size, J gene, CDR3 length, D gene, V gene, CDR3 DNA, CDR3 protein. The D gene is left open where the match is weak. Clone size is shown for a subset of rows, as once, few, many or a class of expanded clone.

abundance: once; j_gene: TRBJ1-5; len: 16; d_gene: TRBD1; v_gene: TRBV3-1/TRBV3-2; CDR3nt: TGTGCCAGCAGCCAAGATGGACAGGGACACAATCAGCCCCAGCATTTT; CDR3aa: CASSQDGQGHNQPQHF
abundance: -; j_gene: TRBJ2-7; len: 17; d_gene: TRBD1; v_gene: TRBV28; CDR3nt: TGTGCCAGCAGTTTCCCCCCCTCCGGGACAGGGGACTACGAGCAGTACTTC; CDR3aa: CASSFPPSGTGDYEQYF
abundance: few; j_gene: TRBJ2-7; len: 13; d_gene: -; v_gene: TRBV29-1; CDR3nt: TGCAGCGTTGAAGAGGGGGCTGCGTACGAGCAGTACTTC; CDR3aa: CSVEEGAAYEQYF
abundance: -; j_gene: TRBJ2-7; len: 11; d_gene: -; v_gene: TRBV28; CDR3nt: TGTGCCAGCAGTTTCCGCTACGAGCAGTACTTC; CDR3aa: CASSFRYEQYF
abundance: -; j_gene: TRBJ2-7; len: 16; d_gene: TRBD2; v_gene: TRBV11-2; CDR3nt: TGTGCCAGCAGCTTAGTCCCTAGCGGGGAGTCCTACGAGCAGTACTTC; CDR3aa: CASSLVPSGESYEQYF
abundance: -; j_gene: TRBJ1-2; len: 12; d_gene: TRBD1; v_gene: TRBV2; CDR3nt: TGTGCCAGCAGTGTAACAGGGGCTAAGGGCACCTTC; CDR3aa: CASSVTGAKGTF
abundance: -; j_gene: TRBJ2-7; len: 14; d_gene: TRBD2; v_gene: TRBV5-1; CDR3nt: TGCGCCAGCAGCTCAAGCGGGAGGGCCTACGAGCAGTACTTC; CDR3aa: CASSSSGRAYEQYF
abundance: few; j_gene: TRBJ2-3; len: 15; d_gene: -; v_gene: TRBV27; CDR3nt: TGTGCCAGCAGTCTAGGTAGCGGCAGCACAGATACGCAGTATTTT; CDR3aa: CASSLGSGSTDTQYF
abundance: -; j_gene: TRBJ2-1; len: 14; d_gene: -; v_gene: TRBV24-1; CDR3nt: TGTGCCACCAGTGACAGGGCCTCCTACAATGAGCAGTTCTTC; CDR3aa: CATSDRASYNEQFF
abundance: -; j_gene: TRBJ1-2; len: 15; d_gene: TRBD1; v_gene: TRBV7-9; CDR3nt: TGTGCCAGCAGCTCATCACCGGGGACAGGGCTTGGCTACACCTTC; CDR3aa: CASSSSPGTGLGYTF
abundance: -; j_gene: TRBJ1-2; len: 13; d_gene: -; v_gene: TRBV19; CDR3nt: TGTGCCAGTAGTCTCGGGGGGAGCTATGGCTACACCTTC; CDR3aa: CASSLGGSYGYTF
abundance: -; j_gene: TRBJ1-2; len: 14; d_gene: -; v_gene: TRBV18; CDR3nt: TGTGCCAGCTCACCAATCTCGGCAGGATATGGCTACACCTTC; CDR3aa: CASSPISAGYGYTF
abundance: -; j_gene: TRBJ1-5; len: 14; d_gene: -; v_gene: TRBV6-5; CDR3nt: TGTGCCAGCAGTACAGGGTTGGTCAATCAGCCCCAGCATTTT; CDR3aa: CASSTGLVNQPQHF
abundance: -; j_gene: TRBJ2-7; len: 12; d_gene: -; v_gene: TRBV2; CDR3nt: TGTGCCAGCAGTCCTTGGAGGGACGAGCAGTACTTC; CDR3aa: CASSPWRDEQYF
abundance: once; j_gene: TRBJ2-1; len: 15; d_gene: -; v_gene: TRBV27; CDR3nt: TGTGCCAGCAGTTTAAAAACAGGGTCGGACAATGAGCAGTTCTTC; CDR3aa: CASSLKTGSDNEQFF
abundance: -; j_gene: TRBJ1-1; len: 13; d_gene: -; v_gene: TRBV5-1; CDR3nt: TGCGCCAGCAGCTACCCAGGGAACACTGAAGCTTTCTTT; CDR3aa: CASSYPGNTEAFF
abundance: few; j_gene: TRBJ2-1; len: 15; d_gene: TRBD2; v_gene: TRBV3-1/TRBV3-2; CDR3nt: TGTGCCAGCAGCCCCGGGACTAGCGGGTACAATGAGCAGTTCTTC; CDR3aa: CASSPGTSGYNEQFF
abundance: once; j_gene: TRBJ2-7; len: 14; d_gene: -; v_gene: TRBV11-3; CDR3nt: TGTGCCAGCAGCCACAGGACACCCCCGTACGAGCAGTACTTC; CDR3aa: CASSHRTPPYEQYF
abundance: -; j_gene: TRBJ2-5; len: 14; d_gene: -; v_gene: TRBV19; CDR3nt: TGTGCCAGTAGTAGATTTGGCTCACAAGAGACCCAGTACTTC; CDR3aa: CASSRFGSQETQYF
abundance: once; j_gene: TRBJ2-3; len: 19; d_gene: -; v_gene: TRBV18; CDR3nt: TGTGCCAGCTCACCCCCGATGCCAAATCGGGGTCATTTCACAGATACGCAGTATTTT; CDR3aa: CASSPPMPNRGHFTDTQYF
abundance: -; j_gene: TRBJ1-2; len: 16; d_gene: -; v_gene: TRBV4-2; CDR3nt: TGTGCCAGCAGCCAAGCTAGTTCAGGGGAAACCTATGGCTACACCTTC; CDR3aa: CASSQASSGETYGYTF